This TCR beta chain was observed in a study of T-cell reconstitution after alpha-beta-depleted transplantation in children. Study-wide results and limits: As was reported, about two months after transplant, alpha-beta T cells came from several hundred expanded graft clones. Surviving recipient T cells and thymic progenitors accounted for the high day-60 TCRbeta diversity observed in some patients. Fresh T-cell production supplied most of the T-cell counts and diversity seen one year after transplant.

Unique molecular identifiers were incorporated during preparation of the TCRbeta library. From the PCR reads, TCRdb called clonotypes with MiXCR, one entry per CDR3 protein. Of fewer than 400,000 distinct CDR3 sequences listed, approximately 23% are singletons. As to this clonotype: Antigen specificity is unknown.

CDR3 size: 15 residues. The ends lost 8 bases at V and 4 bases at J; junction bases unmatched: 6. CDR1 SGHTA and CDR2 FQGTGA come from the germline V gene. V usage is TRBV7-3 and J usage is TRBJ2-3, with 13 positions matching TRBD2. The TCR was taken from a male patient younger than 18 who had a stem cell transplant for acute lymphoblastic leukemia, so the T cells may come from the graft donor. This material consisted of PBMCs, mostly from graft donor cells, taken 180 days after TCRalphabeta/CD19-depleted stem cell transplant. In DNA form, the CDR3 reads TGTGCCAGCGGCACTAGCGGGAGGGCCGCAGATACGCAGTATTTT. Its protein is CASGTSGRAADTQYF.